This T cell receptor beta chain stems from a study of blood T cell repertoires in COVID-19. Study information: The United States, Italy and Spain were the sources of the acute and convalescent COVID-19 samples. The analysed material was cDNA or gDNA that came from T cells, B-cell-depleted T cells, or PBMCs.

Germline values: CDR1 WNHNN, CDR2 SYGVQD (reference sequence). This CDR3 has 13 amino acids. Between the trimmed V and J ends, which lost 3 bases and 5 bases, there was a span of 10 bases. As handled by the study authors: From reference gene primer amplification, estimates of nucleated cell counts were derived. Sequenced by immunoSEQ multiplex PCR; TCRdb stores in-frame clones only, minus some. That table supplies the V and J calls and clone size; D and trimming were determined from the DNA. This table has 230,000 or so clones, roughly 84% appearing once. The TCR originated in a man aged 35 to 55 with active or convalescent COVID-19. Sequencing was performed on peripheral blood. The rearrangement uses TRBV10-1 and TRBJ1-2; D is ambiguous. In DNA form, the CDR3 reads TGCGCCAGCAGTGAAGGGTCGGGATATGGCTACACCTTC. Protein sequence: CASSEGSGYGYTF.